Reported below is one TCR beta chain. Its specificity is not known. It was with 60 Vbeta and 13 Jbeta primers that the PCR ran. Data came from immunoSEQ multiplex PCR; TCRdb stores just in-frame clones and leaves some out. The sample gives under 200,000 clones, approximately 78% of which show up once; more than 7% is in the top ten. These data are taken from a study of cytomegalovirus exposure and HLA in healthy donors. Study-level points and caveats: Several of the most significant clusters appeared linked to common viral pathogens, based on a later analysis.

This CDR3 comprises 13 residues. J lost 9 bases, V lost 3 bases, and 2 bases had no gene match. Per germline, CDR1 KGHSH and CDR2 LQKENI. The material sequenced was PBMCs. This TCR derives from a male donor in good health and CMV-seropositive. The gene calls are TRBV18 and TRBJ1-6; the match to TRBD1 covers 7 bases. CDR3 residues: CASSPDRVSPLHF. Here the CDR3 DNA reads TGTGCCAGCTCACCCGACAGGGTTTCACCCCTCCACTTT.